This T cell receptor beta chain was identified during a study of blood T cell repertoires in COVID-19. Source study methods: Scientists estimated how many nucleated cells there were by amplifying reference gene primers. Sequenced by immunoSEQ multiplex PCR; TCRdb stores in-frame clones only, minus some. V, J and clone size are those of that table, while D and trimming were read from the DNA. In the table there are some 250,000 clones, about 86% of which are singletons. In regard to this clone: An end of the junction does not agree with germline; a read error may underlie this.

This CDR3 is built from 13 residues. In germline, CDR1 is SSHAT, CDR2 FNYEAQ (reference sequence). The sequenced material came from peripheral blood. This receptor was identified in a woman aged 55-69 years with active or convalescent COVID-19. V gene TRBV7-7 combines with J gene TRBJ1-4; D is unclear. The CDR3 loop is CASSLGLGEKLFF. DNA of the CDR3: TGTGCTAGCAGCTTAGGCCTAGGCGAAAAACTGTTTTTT.